Listed below are T cell receptor beta chains from one sample, sequenced in a study of siplizumab effects on memory and regulatory T cells. Generated by immunoSEQ multiplex PCR, the TCRdb table keeps only in-frame clones and is missing some. The profile shows 100,000 or so clones, 85% to 95% of them singletons. The sample taken for sequencing was non-Treg CD4+ T cells sorted from blood. The receptors originated from a human donor in good health. Each CDR3 is given with its conserved first and last residue. Fields, in order: V gene, D gene, J gene, clone size, CDR3 protein, CDR3 DNA. The D gene is left open where the match is weak. For some rows the clone size is stated as once, few or many, or as a class when expanded; others skip it.

v_gene: TRBV5-1
d_gene: NA
j_gene: TRBJ1-2
abundance: once
CDR3aa: CASSLSEGRAGYTF
CDR3nt: TGCGCCAGCAGCTTGTCGGAAGGGCGGGCTGGCTACACCTTC

v_gene: TRBV6-5
d_gene: NA
j_gene: TRBJ1-2
abundance: NA
CDR3aa: CASKPGGGYGYTF
CDR3nt: TGTGCCAGCAAACCGGGGGGAGGCTATGGCTACACCTTC

v_gene: TRBV5-8
d_gene: TRBD1
j_gene: TRBJ2-6
abundance: NA
CDR3aa: CASSLGQGSSGANVLTF
CDR3nt: TGTGCCAGCAGCTTGGGACAGGGAAGCTCTGGGGCCAACGTCCTGACTTTC

v_gene: TRBV19
d_gene: TRBD1
j_gene: TRBJ1-5
abundance: NA
CDR3aa: CASSVDRGGNQPQHF
CDR3nt: TGTGCCAGTAGTGTCGACAGGGGAGGCAATCAGCCCCAGCATTTT

v_gene: TRBV27
d_gene: NA
j_gene: TRBJ2-1
abundance: NA
CDR3aa: CASSYSRGVTHNEQFF
CDR3nt: TGTGCCAGCAGTTACAGCCGAGGGGTAACCCACAATGAGCAGTTCTTC

v_gene: TRBV7-8
d_gene: NA
j_gene: TRBJ2-7
abundance: NA
CDR3aa: CASSQKGSGTGDHEQYF
CDR3nt: TGTGCCAGCAGCCAAAAAGGCTCCGGGACGGGGGATCACGAGCAGTACTTC

v_gene: TRBV7-6
d_gene: NA
j_gene: TRBJ2-3
abundance: NA
CDR3aa: CASSHGDGQDTQYF
CDR3nt: TGTGCCAGCAGCCACGGGGACGGCCAAGATACGCAGTATTTT

v_gene: TRBV5-3
d_gene: NA
j_gene: TRBJ2-1
abundance: NA
CDR3aa: CARSYGGSYNEQFF
CDR3nt: TGTGCCAGAAGCTACGGGGGTTCCTACAATGAGCAGTTCTTC

v_gene: TRBV19
d_gene: NA
j_gene: TRBJ2-4
abundance: once
CDR3aa: CASSIDAGLAKNIQYF
CDR3nt: TGTGCCAGTAGTATAGATGCAGGACTAGCCAAAAACATTCAGTACTTC

v_gene: TRBV30
d_gene: NA
j_gene: TRBJ1-3
abundance: NA
CDR3aa: CAWMRLGSGNTIYF
CDR3nt: TGTGCCTGGATGCGTCTCGGCTCTGGAAACACCATATATTTT

v_gene: TRBV7-9
d_gene: NA
j_gene: TRBJ2-3
abundance: once
CDR3aa: CASSPRGGSTDTQYF
CDR3nt: TGTGCCAGCAGCCCGCGGGGCGGTAGCACAGATACGCAGTATTTT

v_gene: TRBV6-1
d_gene: NA
j_gene: TRBJ1-2
abundance: NA
CDR3aa: CASSEAAGAEGYTF
CDR3nt: TGTGCCAGCAGTGAAGCGGCGGGGGCAGAAGGCTACACCTTC

v_gene: TRBV5-1
d_gene: NA
j_gene: TRBJ1-4
abundance: NA
CDR3aa: CASSLNGDLGEKLFF
CDR3nt: TGCGCCAGCAGCTTGAATGGAGACTTAGGTGAAAAACTGTTTTTT

v_gene: TRBV18
d_gene: NA
j_gene: TRBJ2-2
abundance: NA
CDR3aa: CASSPPGAVNTGELFF
CDR3nt: TGTGCCAGCTCACCACCGGGGGCAGTCAACACCGGGGAGCTGTTTTTT

v_gene: TRBV19
d_gene: NA
j_gene: TRBJ2-7
abundance: NA
CDR3aa: CASSVGTNSYEQYF
CDR3nt: TGTGCCAGTAGTGTCGGGACAAACTCCTACGAGCAGTACTTC

v_gene: TRBV5-4
d_gene: TRBD2
j_gene: TRBJ2-7
abundance: NA
CDR3aa: CASSLGLADYEQYF
CDR3nt: TGTGCCAGCAGCTTGGGGCTAGCGGACTACGAGCAGTACTTC

v_gene: TRBV9
d_gene: NA
j_gene: TRBJ2-3
abundance: NA
CDR3aa: CASSPGVRITDTQYF
CDR3nt: TGTGCCAGCAGCCCGGGAGTAAGGATCACAGATACGCAGTATTTT

v_gene: TRBV19
d_gene: NA
j_gene: TRBJ2-7
abundance: NA
CDR3aa: CASSPTGNEQYF
CDR3nt: TGTGCCAGTAGTCCCACGGGAAACGAGCAGTACTTC

v_gene: TRBV6-1
d_gene: NA
j_gene: TRBJ1-5
abundance: NA
CDR3aa: CASSESGRINQPQHF
CDR3nt: TGTGCCAGCAGTGAAAGTGGACGGATCAATCAGCCCCAGCATTTT

v_gene: TRBV5-1
d_gene: TRBD1
j_gene: TRBJ2-7
abundance: NA
CDR3aa: CASSLARDRDEQYF
CDR3nt: TGCGCCAGCAGCTTGGCCCGGGACAGGGACGAGCAGTACTTC

v_gene: TRBV7-2
d_gene: NA
j_gene: TRBJ1-2
abundance: NA
CDR3aa: CASSPSSHGYTF
CDR3nt: TGTGCCAGCAGCCCCTCCTCCCATGGCTACACCTTC

v_gene: TRBV28
d_gene: NA
j_gene: TRBJ2-7
abundance: few
CDR3aa: CAIREQGSSYEQYF
CDR3nt: TGTGCCATACGCGAGCAGGGGAGCTCCTACGAGCAGTACTTC

v_gene: TRBV28
d_gene: NA
j_gene: TRBJ2-1
abundance: NA
CDR3aa: CASSFRQQTRSYNEQFF
CDR3nt: TGTGCCAGCAGTTTCAGGCAGCAGACCCGCTCCTACAATGAGCAGTTCTTC

v_gene: TRBV29-1
d_gene: NA
j_gene: TRBJ1-1
abundance: NA
CDR3aa: CSVRGQTEAFF
CDR3nt: TGCAGCGTACGGGGGCAGACTGAAGCTTTCTTT

v_gene: TRBV28
d_gene: TRBD1
j_gene: TRBJ1-5
abundance: once
CDR3aa: CASSLFTGGNQPQHF
CDR3nt: TGTGCCAGCAGTTTATTCACAGGGGGAAATCAGCCCCAGCATTTT

v_gene: TRBV27
d_gene: TRBD1
j_gene: TRBJ2-3
abundance: NA
CDR3aa: CASSLDRVLSDTQYF
CDR3nt: TGTGCCAGCAGTTTAGACAGGGTGTTGTCAGATACGCAGTATTTT

v_gene: TRBV29-1
d_gene: NA
j_gene: TRBJ1-3
abundance: NA
CDR3aa: CSVRDTGGNTIYF
CDR3nt: TGCAGCGTTCGGGACACCGGCGGAAACACCATATATTTT

v_gene: TRBV15
d_gene: TRBD2
j_gene: TRBJ2-5
abundance: NA
CDR3aa: CATSREGTQETQYF
CDR3nt: TGTGCCACCAGCCGGGAGGGTACTCAAGAGACCCAGTACTTC

v_gene: TRBV6-5
d_gene: NA
j_gene: TRBJ1-3
abundance: NA
CDR3aa: CASSYSTEPGNTIYF
CDR3nt: TGTGCCAGCAGTTACTCGACAGAACCTGGAAACACCATATATTTT

v_gene: TRBV6-5
d_gene: NA
j_gene: TRBJ2-7
abundance: NA
CDR3aa: CASSYSGGEQYF
CDR3nt: TGTGCCAGCAGTTACTCGGGGGGCGAGCAGTACTTC

v_gene: TRBV12-1
d_gene: NA
j_gene: TRBJ2-5
abundance: NA
CDR3aa: CASSTPSGRGQWTQYF
CDR3nt: TGTGCCAGCAGCACCCCTAGCGGGAGAGGCCAGTGGACCCAGTACTTC

v_gene: TRBV4-1
d_gene: NA
j_gene: TRBJ2-1
abundance: NA
CDR3aa: CASSLTPGAYNEQFF
CDR3nt: TGCGCCAGCAGCCTCACCCCGGGAGCCTACAATGAGCAGTTCTTC

v_gene: TRBV27
d_gene: NA
j_gene: TRBJ1-5
abundance: NA
CDR3aa: CASSLLFNQPQHF
CDR3nt: TGTGCCAGCAGTTTATTATTCAATCAGCCCCAGCATTTT

v_gene: TRBV20-1
d_gene: NA
j_gene: TRBJ2-3
abundance: NA
CDR3aa: CSGLGGDTQYF
CDR3nt: TGCAGTGGACTAGGGGGGGATACGCAGTATTTT

v_gene: TRBV7-9
d_gene: NA
j_gene: TRBJ1-3
abundance: NA
CDR3aa: CASGPGSSGNTIYF
CDR3nt: TGTGCCAGCGGCCCCGGTAGCTCTGGAAACACCATATATTTT

v_gene: TRBV9
d_gene: TRBD2
j_gene: TRBJ2-3
abundance: NA
CDR3aa: CASSTGGKFDTQYF
CDR3nt: TGTGCCAGCAGCACGGGGGGTAAATTTGATACGCAGTATTTT

v_gene: TRBV19
d_gene: TRBD1
j_gene: TRBJ1-4
abundance: once
CDR3aa: CASSEGQGAGEKLFF
CDR3nt: TGTGCCAGTAGTGAAGGACAGGGGGCGGGTGAAAAACTGTTTTTT

v_gene: TRBV7-3
d_gene: NA
j_gene: TRBJ2-2
abundance: NA
CDR3aa: CASSLMATPNTGELFF
CDR3nt: TGTGCCAGCAGCTTAATGGCTACCCCGAACACCGGGGAGCTGTTTTTT

v_gene: TRBV2
d_gene: TRBD1
j_gene: TRBJ1-1
abundance: NA
CDR3aa: CASTPSWVDRGEAFF
CDR3nt: TGTGCCAGCACTCCAAGCTGGGTGGACAGGGGAGAAGCTTTCTTT

v_gene: TRBV6-1
d_gene: NA
j_gene: TRBJ1-2
abundance: NA
CDR3aa: CASSELGKGYTF
CDR3nt: TGTGCCAGCAGTGAATTAGGGAAAGGCTACACCTTC

v_gene: TRBV7-2
d_gene: TRBD2
j_gene: TRBJ2-1
abundance: NA
CDR3aa: CASSPTSGSENEQFF
CDR3nt: TGTGCCAGCAGCCCCACTAGCGGGAGCGAAAATGAGCAGTTCTTC

v_gene: TRBV6-1
d_gene: NA
j_gene: TRBJ2-7
abundance: NA
CDR3aa: CASSEASYEQYF
CDR3nt: TGTGCCAGCAGTGAAGCGAGCTACGAGCAGTACTTC

v_gene: TRBV7-3
d_gene: NA
j_gene: TRBJ2-7
abundance: NA
CDR3aa: CASSLTPGTYEQYF
CDR3nt: TGTGCCAGCAGCTTAACGCCCGGGACCTACGAGCAGTACTTC

v_gene: TRBV7-9
d_gene: NA
j_gene: TRBJ2-7
abundance: once
CDR3aa: CASSPKTFSTPYEQYF
CDR3nt: TGTGCCAGCAGCCCAAAAACATTCTCTACCCCCTACGAGCAGTACTTC

v_gene: TRBV9
d_gene: TRBD2
j_gene: TRBJ2-1
abundance: NA
CDR3aa: CASSVEGLAYSAVNNEQFF
CDR3nt: TGTGCCAGCAGCGTAGAGGGACTAGCTTACTCTGCCGTTAACAATGAGCAGTTCTTC

v_gene: TRBV15
d_gene: NA
j_gene: TRBJ2-4
abundance: NA
CDR3aa: CATTVIAKNIQYF
CDR3nt: TGTGCCACCACAGTCATAGCCAAAAACATTCAGTACTTC

v_gene: TRBV5-1
d_gene: NA
j_gene: TRBJ1-1
abundance: NA
CDR3aa: CASSLGSGGGSEAFF
CDR3nt: TGCGCCAGCAGCTTGGGTTCGGGGGGCGGCTCTGAAGCTTTCTTT

v_gene: TRBV30
d_gene: NA
j_gene: TRBJ1-2
abundance: NA
CDR3aa: CAWSDVAGLGYTF
CDR3nt: TGTGCCTGGAGTGACGTCGCTGGTTTGGGCTACACCTTC

v_gene: TRBV21-1
d_gene: NA
j_gene: TRBJ2-1
abundance: NA
CDR3aa: CASSKAEDASSYNEQFF
CDR3nt: TGTGCCAGCAGCAAAGCAGAGGACGCTAGCTCCTACAATGAGCAGTTCTTC

v_gene: TRBV7-3
d_gene: TRBD1
j_gene: TRBJ2-3
abundance: few
CDR3aa: CASSGQGTDTQYF
CDR3nt: TGTGCCAGCAGCGGACAGGGCACAGATACGCAGTATTTT

v_gene: TRBV7-8
d_gene: NA
j_gene: TRBJ2-3
abundance: NA
CDR3aa: CASSLVGGTDTQYF
CDR3nt: TGTGCCAGCAGCTTAGTGGGGGGCACAGATACGCAGTATTTT